A single sample is the source of the 5 T cell receptor beta chains below, sequenced in a study of cytomegalovirus exposure and HLA in healthy donors. The PCR contained 60 Vbeta and 13 Jbeta primers. Using immunoSEQ multiplex PCR, the repertoire was profiled, and TCRdb retains in-frame clones only, with some absent. The profile shows some 120,000 clones, under 12% of them singletons. Sequencing used PBMCs. These receptor sequences come from a woman aged 18 to 35 in good health and CMV-seropositive.

This clone was seen more than once but under ten times. The chain joins TRBV9 to TRBJ1-2; TRBD1 matches 7 bases. CDR3 length: 13 amino acids. The germline CDR1 and CDR2 sequences are SGDLS and YYNGEE. V lost 4 bases, J lost 5 bases, and 5 bases stayed unmatched. CDR3 coding DNA: TGTGCCAGCAGCTTGACAGGGTCATATGGCTACACCTTC. Protein: CASSLTGSYGYTF.

The V and J genes are TRBV27 and TRBJ2-7; possible D gene TRBD2, 6 bases. Trimming stripped 6 bases from V and 2 bases from J, with 17 bases between. The CDR3 length is 15 residues. Germline lookup yields CDR1 MNHEY and CDR2 SMNVEV (reference sequence). CDR3 nucleotide sequence: TGTGCCAGCAGACTACTGGGACTTCTTACCTACGAGCAGTACTTC. The encoded protein is CASRLLGLLTYEQYF.

There are a few counts of this clone. V usage is TRBV5-6 and J usage is TRBJ1-2, with 7 bases lining up with TRBD1. V lost 0 bases, J lost 11 bases, and 22 bases stayed unmatched. Germline CDR1 SGHDT, CDR2 YYEEEE. The CDR3 spans 18 residues. The CDR3 here is CASSLGGGGAGLLCGYTF. The CDR3 DNA reads as TGTGCCAGCAGCTTGGGAGGGGGCGGGGCAGGGCTACTTTGTGGGTACACCTTC.

This rearrangement joins TRBV6-6 to TRBJ1-3; D gene uncertain. Per germline, CDR1 MNHNY and CDR2 SVGAGI (reference sequence). The CDR3 has 12 residues. V lost 6 bases and J lost 4, with 7 bases in between. The CDR3 loop reads CASRPAGNTIYF. The CDR3 DNA sequence: TGTGCCAGCAGACCCGCGGGAAACACCATATATTTT.

V usage is TRBV6-5 and J usage is TRBJ1-5; 7 nucleotides line up with TRBD1. CDR1 is MNHEY and CDR2 is SVGAGI in the germline V gene. The CDR3 runs 13 residues. Trimming cost V 5 bases and J 3 bases; bases outside gene matches: 1. This CDR3 reads CASSGTDNQPQHF. The CDR3 DNA follows: TGTGCCAGCAGTGGGACAGACAATCAGCCCCAGCATTTT.